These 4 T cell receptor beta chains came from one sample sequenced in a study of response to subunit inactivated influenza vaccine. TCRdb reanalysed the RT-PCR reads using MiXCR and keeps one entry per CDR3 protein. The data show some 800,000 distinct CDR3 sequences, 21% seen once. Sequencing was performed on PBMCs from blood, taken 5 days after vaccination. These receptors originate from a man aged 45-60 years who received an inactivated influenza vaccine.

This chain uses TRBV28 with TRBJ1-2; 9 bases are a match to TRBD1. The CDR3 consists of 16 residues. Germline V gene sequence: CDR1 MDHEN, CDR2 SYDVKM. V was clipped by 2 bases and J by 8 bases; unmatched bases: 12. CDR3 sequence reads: CASSLLMGTGFGGYTF. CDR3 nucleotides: TGTGCCAGCAGTTTACTTATGGGGACAGGGTTCGGCGGCTACACCTTC.

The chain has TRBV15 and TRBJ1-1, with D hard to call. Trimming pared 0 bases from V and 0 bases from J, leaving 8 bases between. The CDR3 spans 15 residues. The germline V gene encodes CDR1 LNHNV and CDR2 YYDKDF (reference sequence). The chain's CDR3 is CATSRDPAVNTEAFF. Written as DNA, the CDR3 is TGTGCCACCAGCAGAGATCCGGCGGTGAACACTGAAGCTTTCTTT.

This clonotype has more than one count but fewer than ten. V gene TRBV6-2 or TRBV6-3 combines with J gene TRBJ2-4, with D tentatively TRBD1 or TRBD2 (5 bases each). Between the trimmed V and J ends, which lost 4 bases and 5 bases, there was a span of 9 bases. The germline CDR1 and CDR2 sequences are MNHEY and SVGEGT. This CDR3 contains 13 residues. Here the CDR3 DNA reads TGTGCCAGCAGTTTCGGGGCTCAAAACATTCAGTACTTC. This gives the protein CASSFGAQNIQYF.

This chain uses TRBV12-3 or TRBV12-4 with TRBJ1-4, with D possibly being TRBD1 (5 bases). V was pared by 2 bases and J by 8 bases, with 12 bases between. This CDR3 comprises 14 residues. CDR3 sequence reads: CASSLRGSGEKLFF. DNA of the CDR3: TGTGCCAGCAGTTTAAGGGGATCTGGCGAAAAACTGTTTTTT.